This TCR beta chain was found in a study of CD8 T cells in Susac syndrome. RNA amounts of about 0.5 to 1 ug underwent reverse transcription with random hexamers. Amplification of TCR beta CDR3 used immunoSEQ multiplex PCR across 54 Vbeta and 13 Jbeta. One entry per CDR3 protein results from TCRdb running MiXCR on the immunoSEQ multiplex PCR reads. The sample consists of around 130,000 distinct CDR3 sequences, around 94% of them appearing once. The authors sequenced TCR beta from blood CD8+ and CD4+ T cells. The patients with Susac syndrome satisfied recently defined diagnostic criteria for either definite or probable disease. The study, taken as a whole, reports: Across the total CD8+ repertoires, fewer than 20 Susac-specific public clones were found. The CD8+ TEMRA repertoires yielded about five such clones.

Comment on this clonotype: Its antigen is as yet unknown.

Germline V gene sequence: CDR1 MGHRA, CDR2 YSYEKL. Trimming took off 2 bases at V and 5 bases at J, with 15 bases between the two ends. The CDR3 contains 15 residues. Material: CD8+ T cells from PBMCs. The chain is built from TRBV4-1 and TRBJ2-5; possibly TRBD1 for D (6 bases). This receptor was taken from a human donor with Susac syndrome. The CDR3: CASSQRAGVRETQYF. DNA of the CDR3: TGCGCCAGCAGCCAACGGGCAGGGGTAAGGGAGACCCAGTACTTC.